This TCR beta chain was recovered during a study of blood T cells in healthy people across ages. At the level of the study: Template switching picked up about one barcoded beta molecule for each two T cells.

The authors ran a second PCR of roughly 6 to 12 cycles using a sample-barcoded 5' primer and a J-beta primer mix. MiXCR was run by TCRdb on the 5' RACE reads, yielding one entry per CDR3 protein. The sample records more than 1 million distinct CDR3 sequences, 40% to 50% being singletons. Trimming left V 5 bases short and J 3 bases short, with 17 bases between. Germline-derived CDR1 and CDR2 are MNHEY and SVGEGT. CDR3 length: 16 residues. A minimum of 6 million PBMCs was isolated per sample. V gene TRBV6-2 or TRBV6-3 combines with J gene TRBJ2-1, with a tentative D call TRBD2 (6 bases). Sequences were obtained from blood. This clonotype originated in a woman in her sixties or seventies in good health. CDR3 bases: TGTGCCAGCAGTGCCCAGGAGGAGGGCCGCTACAATGAGCAGTTCTTC. Its translation is CASSAQEEGRYNEQFF.